These 14 T cell receptor beta chains were all obtained from the same sample, sequenced in a study of early T cells in non-severe SARS-CoV-2 infection. TCRdb analysed the 5' RACE reads with MiXCR anew, one entry per CDR3 protein. The sample lists about 52,000 distinct CDR3 sequences, approximately 9.9% occurring once. The source material was whole blood. Receptors were obtained from an adult who was a healthcare worker with PCR-confirmed SARS-CoV-2 infection or an uninfected control (not recorded which).

This clonotype came up many times. V usage is TRBV21-1 and J usage is TRBJ1-1. TRBV21-1 is annotated as a pseudogene. The CDR3 spans 14 residues. The CDR3 coding sequence is TGTGCCAGCAGCCCCCGTGGAGAACGGACTGAAGCTTTCTTT. Protein product: CASSPRGERTEAFF.

Ten or more counts support this clonotype. The V and J genes are TRBV6-1 and TRBJ2-2; D is undetermined. The germline V gene has CDR1 MNHNS and CDR2 SASEGT. V was cut by 7 bases and J by 0 bases, with 9 bases left in between. This CDR3 spans 14 amino acids. The CDR3 loop reads CASNLEPNTGELFF. In nucleotides, the CDR3 is TGTGCCAGCAATCTAGAGCCGAACACCGGGGAGCTGTTTTTT.

The chain employs TRBV5-1 and TRBJ2-5; D might be TRBD2 (6 bases). The CDR3 loop spans 14 amino acids. The germline gives CDR1 SGHRS, CDR2 YFSETQ. V was clipped by 4 bases and J by 3 bases, with 13 bases between them. This CDR3 is CASSPEGRKETQYF. The CDR3 DNA follows: TGCGCCAGCAGCCCGGAGGGGCGCAAAGAGACCCAGTACTTC.

The chain joins TRBV20-1 to TRBJ1-6, with D unresolved. Deletions cut 5 bases from V and 11 bases from J, with 10 bases between. CDR3 length: 11 amino acids. The germline CDR1 and CDR2 sequences are DFQATT and SNEGSKA (reference sequence). The CDR3 is CSARPPPPLHF. The CDR3, as DNA: TGCAGTGCTCGCCCCCCGCCACCCCTCCACTTT.

This clonotype has ten or more counts. One end of the junction fails to match germline, which may point to a read error. The gene calls are TRBV15 and TRBJ2-1; the match to TRBD1 covers 9 bases. CDR3 length: 20 amino acids. Germline V gene sequence: CDR1 LNHNV, CDR2 YYDKDF (reference sequence). The CDR3 DNA reads TGTGCCACCAGCGGAGACATCGGTTCTCCAGCGGGACAGGGTCACAATGAGCAGTTCTTC. Translating gives CATSGDIGSPAGQGHNEQFF. Combining the CDR3 with reference TRBV15 and TRBJ2-1 gives the whole variable domain DAMVIQNPRYQVTQFGKPVTLSCSQTLNHNVMYWYQQKSSQAPKLLFHYYDKDFNNEADTPDNFQSRRPNTSFCFLDIRSPGLGDTAMYLCATSGDIGSPAGQGHNEQFFGPGTRLTVL.

This CDR3 reads CASSQVAGGWNEQFF. CDR3 sequence (DNA): TGCGCCAGCAGCCAAGTAGCGGGAGGTTGGAATGAGCAGTTCTTC. The chain uses TRBV4-3 and TRBJ2-1; 10 bases are shared with TRBD2. This CDR3 comprises 15 residues. Germline V CDR1 and CDR2: LGHNA, YSLEER. V was clipped by 1 base and J by 7 bases; unmatched bases: 4.

The chain uses TRBV28 and TRBJ2-1; 13 bases map to TRBD2. Trimming removed 5 bases from V and 3 bases from J; junction bases left unmatched: 4. CDR3 length equals 16 residues. Germline V gene lookup returns CDR1 MDHEN and CDR2 SYDVKM. The CDR3 loop is CASSQTSGGSYNEQFF. DNA for the CDR3: TGTGCCAGCAGTCAGACTAGCGGGGGGAGCTACAATGAGCAGTTCTTC.

In this sample, this clonotype turned up many times. This sequence joins TRBV6-2 or TRBV6-3 and TRBJ2-7; TRBD1 aligns across 7 bases. Trimming cost V 6 bases and J 5 bases; bases outside gene matches: 4. This CDR3 spans 12 amino acids. Looked up from germline, CDR1 is MNHEY and CDR2 is SVGEGT. CDR3 DNA: TGTGCCAGCAGCCCGACAGGGAACGAGCAGTACTTC. Protein sequence: CASSPTGNEQYF.

The chain employs TRBV20-1 and TRBJ1-6; maybe TRBD1 (6 bases). The germline V gene has CDR1 DFQATT and CDR2 SNEGSKA (reference sequence). The CDR3 extends over 14 amino acids. Trimming took 0 bases from V and 7 from J, leaving 10 bases between them. CDR3 in amino acids: CSAREQGENSPLHF. CDR3 DNA sequence: TGCAGTGCTAGAGAACAGGGTGAGAATTCACCCCTCCACTTT.

The CDR3 sequence: CASSPRGQGASVQFF. The CDR3 DNA reads as TGTGCCAGCAGCCCAAGGGGACAGGGGGCGTCGGTGCAGTTCTTC. J is TRBJ2-1 and V is TRBV7-3; TRBD1 agrees at 12 bases. Germline V gene lookup returns CDR1 SGHTA and CDR2 FQGTGA. The V gene end was trimmed by 5 bases and the J gene end by 12 bases; junction bases not matched to a gene: 11. CDR3 length: 15 amino acids.

The sample holds many counts of this clonotype. The rearrangement joins TRBV5-1 to TRBJ2-7; 7 positions match TRBD1. The ends lost 4 bases at V and 4 bases at J; junction bases unmatched: 11. CDR3 length equals 15 residues. CDR1 SGHRS and CDR2 YFSETQ come from the germline V gene. The CDR3 DNA reads as TGCGCCAGCAGCCCAAGCGACGGACAGGAATACGAGCAGTACTTC. It codes for CASSPSDGQEYEQYF.

V and J are TRBV29-1 and TRBJ1-2; D remains ambiguous. CDR1 is SQVTM, CDR2 ANQGSEA, per germline. V was pared by 4 bases and J by 4 bases, with 10 bases between. The length of the CDR3 is 12 residues. The CDR3 nucleotides read TGCAGCGTTGGCATGGGTAGCTATGGCTACACCTTC. Its translation: CSVGMGSYGYTF.

The chain employs TRBV2 and TRBJ2-3, with 12 bases identical to TRBD2. The germline V gene encodes CDR1 SNHLY and CDR2 FYNNEI. V lost 9 bases and J lost 5; bases outside the gene matches: 9. The CDR3 is 15 amino acids. CDR3 protein: CASKLLAGGKDTQYF. For the CDR3, the DNA is TGTGCCAGTAAACTACTAGCGGGGGGAAAAGATACGCAGTATTTT. The full variable domain, rest sourced from reference TRBV2 and TRBJ2-3, is EPEVTQTPSHQVTQMGQEVILRCVPISNHLYFYWYRQILGQKVEFLVSFYNNEISEKSEIFDDQFSVERPDGSNFTLKIRSTKLEDSAMYFCASKLLAGGKDTQYFGPGTRLTVL.

V and J are TRBV2 and TRBJ2-2, with TRBD2 as a possible D gene (6 bases). V gave up 6 bases and J gave up 5 bases, with 13 bases separating them. The CDR3 loop spans 14 amino acids. Germline assignment: CDR1 SNHLY and CDR2 FYNNEI. The CDR3 DNA follows: TGTGCCAGCAGACTAAGGAGGGGTACCGGGGAGCTGTTTTTT. It is translated as CASRLRRGTGELFF. The full variable domain, with the rest looked up from reference TRBV2 and TRBJ2-2, is EPEVTQTPSHQVTQMGQEVILRCVPISNHLYFYWYRQILGQKVEFLVSFYNNEISEKSEIFDDQFSVERPDGSNFTLKIRSTKLEDSAMYFCASRLRRGTGELFFGEGSRLTVL.